A selection of T cell receptor beta chains follows, all from one sample in a study of blood T cells in healthy people across ages. MiXCR, run by TCRdb on the 5' RACE reads, gives a single entry per CDR3 protein. The data show roughly 730,000 distinct CDR3 sequences, roughly 56% seen once. What was sequenced was blood. These receptors originate from a man aged 40-50 years in good health. Each CDR3 is given with its conserved first and last residue. The D gene is left open where the match is weak. Clone size is shown for a subset of rows, as once, few, many or a class of expanded clone.

CDR3 DNA: TGTGCCAGCAGCCAACAGGGACAGCAAATAGCTGGGCAGCCCCAGCATTTT
CDR3 protein: CASSQQGQQIAGQPQHF
V gene: TRBV4-2
D gene: TRBD1
J gene: TRBJ1-5
clone size: few

CDR3 DNA: TGCGCCAGCAGCTTGGGGATCAAACCGGGGGAGACCCAGTACTTC
CDR3 protein: CASSLGIKPGETQYF
V gene: TRBV5-1
D gene: .
J gene: TRBJ2-5
clone size: .

CDR3 DNA: TGCGCCAGCAGCCAAGTTCCCCAACTAGCGGGAGGGGTAGAGCAGTTCTTC
CDR3 protein: CASSQVPQLAGGVEQFF
V gene: TRBV4-3
D gene: TRBD2
J gene: TRBJ2-1
clone size: once

CDR3 DNA: TGTGCCAGCAGTCCCTCCTCCGGGGTGGACACCGGGGAGCTGTTTTTT
CDR3 protein: CASSPSSGVDTGELFF
V gene: TRBV12-3/TRBV12-4
D gene: .
J gene: TRBJ2-2
clone size: .

CDR3 DNA: TGCGCCAGCAGTGTCAGACTAGCGGGGATACAAGAGACCCAGTACTTC
CDR3 protein: CASSVRLAGIQETQYF
V gene: TRBV4-3
D gene: TRBD2
J gene: TRBJ2-5
clone size: .

CDR3 DNA: TGTGCCAGCAGCTTAGGATCTGTGTCGGGGGGCGCTAGTCTCTATGGCTACACCTTC
CDR3 protein: CASSLGSVSGGASLYGYTF
V gene: TRBV7-2
D gene: .
J gene: TRBJ1-2
clone size: .

CDR3 DNA: TGTGCCAGCAGCCAAGATAGGCCGGATTCACCCCTCCACTTT
CDR3 protein: CASSQDRPDSPLHF
V gene: TRBV3-1
D gene: .
J gene: TRBJ1-6
clone size: few

CDR3 DNA: TGTGCCAGCAGCATTTACAGACTGACCACAGATACGCAGTATTTT
CDR3 protein: CASSIYRLTTDTQYF
V gene: TRBV12-3/TRBV12-4
D gene: .
J gene: TRBJ2-3
clone size: few

CDR3 DNA: TGTGCCAGCAGCTTCCTGGCGGACAGATCATACTCCTACAATGAGCAGTTCTTC
CDR3 protein: CASSFLADRSYSYNEQFF
V gene: TRBV5-6
D gene: .
J gene: TRBJ2-1
clone size: few

CDR3 DNA: TGTGCCAGCAGCCCTACAGGGAGCTCCTACGAGCAGTACTTC
CDR3 protein: CASSPTGSSYEQYF
V gene: TRBV3-1
D gene: .
J gene: TRBJ2-7
clone size: many

CDR3 DNA: TGCAGTGCACATCCGGGACAGGGGTTATCGTGGGAAGAGACCCAGTACTTC
CDR3 protein: CSAHPGQGLSWEETQYF
V gene: TRBV20-1
D gene: TRBD1
J gene: TRBJ2-5
clone size: .

CDR3 DNA: TGTGCCAGCAGCTTAGGGGGACTAGCGGCCTACGAGCAGTACTTC
CDR3 protein: CASSLGGLAAYEQYF
V gene: TRBV7-2
D gene: TRBD2
J gene: TRBJ2-7
clone size: .

CDR3 DNA: TGTGCCAGCAGCTTCGGCGGGAGCATGTACAATGAGCAGTTCTTC
CDR3 protein: CASSFGGSMYNEQFF
V gene: TRBV7-9
D gene: TRBD2
J gene: TRBJ2-1
clone size: .

CDR3 DNA: TGCAGCGTTGGGTCTGGCGGGGGGGCTCGAGAGACCCAGTACTTC
CDR3 protein: CSVGSGGGARETQYF
V gene: TRBV29-1
D gene: TRBD2
J gene: TRBJ2-5
clone size: .

CDR3 DNA: TGTGCCAGCAGTTTATACGGGGGGCTGGATACGCAGTATTTT
CDR3 protein: CASSLYGGLDTQYF
V gene: TRBV28
D gene: .
J gene: TRBJ2-3
clone size: .

CDR3 DNA: TGTGCCAGCAGCCCGCGGGAGGCGAAAGCCTACGAGCAGTACTTC
CDR3 protein: CASSPREAKAYEQYF
V gene: TRBV12-3/TRBV12-4
D gene: TRBD2
J gene: TRBJ2-7
clone size: .

CDR3 DNA: TGTGCCAGCAGTGAATTTAGCGGCGTCCAAGAGACCCAGTACTTC
CDR3 protein: CASSEFSGVQETQYF
V gene: TRBV6-1
D gene: .
J gene: TRBJ2-5
clone size: .

CDR3 DNA: TGTGCCAGCAGGCTCGGACAGGGATACACCGGGGAGCTGTTTTTT
CDR3 protein: CASRLGQGYTGELFF
V gene: TRBV2
D gene: TRBD1
J gene: TRBJ2-2
clone size: .

CDR3 DNA: TGTGCCACCACCCAAGGGATAGCTAGATCCTACGAGCAGTACTTC
CDR3 protein: CATTQGIARSYEQYF
V gene: TRBV18
D gene: .
J gene: TRBJ2-7
clone size: .

CDR3 DNA: TGCAGTGCTGCCAGGGACATCCGCGAGCAGTACTTC
CDR3 protein: CSAARDIREQYF
V gene: TRBV20-1
D gene: .
J gene: TRBJ2-7
clone size: .

CDR3 DNA: TGTGCCAGCAGCTTGGATTACTCTTCGGCGGGCCTCCTCTCCTACGAGCAGTACTTC
CDR3 protein: CASSLDYSSAGLLSYEQYF
V gene: TRBV5-6
D gene: .
J gene: TRBJ2-7
clone size: many

CDR3 DNA: TGTGCCAGCAGCTTAGTGTTGGGATCAGATACGCAGTATTTT
CDR3 protein: CASSLVLGSDTQYF
V gene: TRBV7-2
D gene: .
J gene: TRBJ2-3
clone size: few

CDR3 DNA: TGTGCCAGCAGCCAAGCCGTCCAGTCTACTCAAGAGACCCAGTACTTC
CDR3 protein: CASSQAVQSTQETQYF
V gene: TRBV4-2
D gene: .
J gene: TRBJ2-5
clone size: .

CDR3 DNA: TGTGCCAGCAGCTTAGGGTCACAGTCCGAGGAGTACTTC
CDR3 protein: CASSLGSQSEEYF
V gene: TRBV7-2
D gene: .
J gene: TRBJ2-5
clone size: .

CDR3 DNA: TGTGCCAGCTCACCGGTCAGACAGGGGGGGCAAGAGACCCAGTACTTC
CDR3 protein: CASSPVRQGGQETQYF
V gene: TRBV18
D gene: TRBD1
J gene: TRBJ2-5
clone size: .

CDR3 DNA: TGCGCCAGCAGCCTCACTGCGTCGGGACTAGCGGGGCCCGAGCAGTACTTC
CDR3 protein: CASSLTASGLAGPEQYF
V gene: TRBV4-3
D gene: TRBD2
J gene: TRBJ2-7
clone size: .

CDR3 DNA: TGTGCCAGCAGTCTACTAGCGGGGGTGAGAGAGACCCAGTACTTC
CDR3 protein: CASSLLAGVRETQYF
V gene: TRBV7-2
D gene: TRBD2
J gene: TRBJ2-5
clone size: .

CDR3 DNA: TGTGCCAGCAGTTTCCTAACAGGTTACAATGAGCAGTTCTTC
CDR3 protein: CASSFLTGYNEQFF
V gene: TRBV6-1
D gene: .
J gene: TRBJ2-1
clone size: .

CDR3 DNA: TGTGCCAGCAGTTTACAAATCGTGAATAAACTGTTTTTT
CDR3 protein: CASSLQIVNKLFF
V gene: TRBV28
D gene: .
J gene: TRBJ1-4
clone size: .

CDR3 DNA: TGTGCCAGCAGCCCAGGCCGGACAGGGGCGGCTTTTAGAGTGGATTCACCCCTCCACTTT
CDR3 protein: CASSPGRTGAAFRVDSPLHF
V gene: TRBV3-1
D gene: TRBD1
J gene: TRBJ1-6
clone size: .

CDR3 DNA: TGCGCCAGCACCACCGGGACAGGGAACTACAATGAGCAGTTCTTC
CDR3 protein: CASTTGTGNYNEQFF
V gene: TRBV5-1
D gene: TRBD1
J gene: TRBJ2-1
clone size: .

CDR3 DNA: TGTGCCAGCAGTTCCCAGCGGACGAACACCGGGGAGCTGTTTTTT
CDR3 protein: CASSSQRTNTGELFF
V gene: TRBV28
D gene: .
J gene: TRBJ2-2
clone size: few

CDR3 DNA: TGCGCCAGCAGCCAAGTTAAACAGGTACCTCCTGAAGTAGGGGAAGCTTTCTTT
CDR3 protein: CASSQVKQVPPEVGEAFF
V gene: TRBV4-1
D gene: .
J gene: TRBJ1-1
clone size: .

CDR3 DNA: TGCAGTGCTAAAACGACTAGCGGATCCTACGAGCAGTACTTC
CDR3 protein: CSAKTTSGSYEQYF
V gene: TRBV20-1
D gene: TRBD2
J gene: TRBJ2-7
clone size: .

CDR3 DNA: TGTGCCAGCAGCGGGAAGACCCAGTACTTC
CDR3 protein: CASSGKTQYF
V gene: TRBV9
D gene: .
J gene: TRBJ2-5
clone size: .

CDR3 DNA: TGTGCCAGCAGTTACTTCACAGGGGCTGGGGCCAACGTCCTGACTTTC
CDR3 protein: CASSYFTGAGANVLTF
V gene: TRBV6-5
D gene: TRBD1
J gene: TRBJ2-6
clone size: .

CDR3 DNA: TGTGCCAGTGGAACGGCAGTTTCCTACAATGAGCAGTACTTC
CDR3 protein: CASGTAVSYNEQYF
V gene: TRBV2
D gene: .
J gene: TRBJ2-7
clone size: .

CDR3 DNA: TGTGCCAGCAGTGCCCCCGGGCGGACGGCTCCCTACGAGCAGTACTTC
CDR3 protein: CASSAPGRTAPYEQYF
V gene: TRBV25-1
D gene: .
J gene: TRBJ2-7
clone size: .

CDR3 DNA: TGTGCCAGCAGCACGCACGGGACTCTAAACACCGGGGAGCTGTTTTTT
CDR3 protein: CASSTHGTLNTGELFF
V gene: TRBV9
D gene: .
J gene: TRBJ2-2
clone size: .

CDR3 DNA: TGTGCCATCAGTGACCGCCTCGAGGAGACCCAGTACTTC
CDR3 protein: CAISDRLEETQYF
V gene: TRBV10-3
D gene: .
J gene: TRBJ2-5
clone size: .

CDR3 DNA: TGTGCCACCGACGGGACAGGGTACGGGGAGCTGTTTTTT
CDR3 protein: CATDGTGYGELFF
V gene: TRBV10-3
D gene: TRBD1
J gene: TRBJ2-2
clone size: .

CDR3 DNA: TGCAGCGTTGGGACAGGGAGCACTGAAGCTTTCTTT
CDR3 protein: CSVGTGSTEAFF
V gene: TRBV29-1
D gene: TRBD1
J gene: TRBJ1-1
clone size: few

CDR3 DNA: TGTGCCAGCAGCTTATTAGTGGAGGCCTTCTCTGGGGCCAACGTCCTGACTTTC
CDR3 protein: CASSLLVEAFSGANVLTF
V gene: TRBV11-2
D gene: .
J gene: TRBJ2-6
clone size: .

CDR3 DNA: TGCAGTGCTAAGGCCCCTGGTGCTGGGGGCACTGAAGCTTTCTTT
CDR3 protein: CSAKAPGAGGTEAFF
V gene: TRBV20-1
D gene: .
J gene: TRBJ1-1
clone size: .

CDR3 DNA: TGTGCCAGCAGCTTAGGGTTTAATCCCACAGATACGCAGTATTTT
CDR3 protein: CASSLGFNPTDTQYF
V gene: TRBV11-1
D gene: .
J gene: TRBJ2-3
clone size: .

CDR3 DNA: TGCAGCGTTGAAACAGGGGTGAGCTATGGCTACACCTTC
CDR3 protein: CSVETGVSYGYTF
V gene: TRBV29-1
D gene: TRBD1
J gene: TRBJ1-2
clone size: .

CDR3 DNA: TGCAGCGTTGAAGCCCCGGACGGGAGGAGGCAGTTCTTC
CDR3 protein: CSVEAPDGRRQFF
V gene: TRBV29-1
D gene: TRBD2
J gene: TRBJ2-1
clone size: .

CDR3 DNA: TGTGCCAGCAGCAAAAATCGTGGCGGCACAGATACGCAGTATTTT
CDR3 protein: CASSKNRGGTDTQYF
V gene: TRBV28
D gene: .
J gene: TRBJ2-3
clone size: .

CDR3 DNA: TGTGCCAGCAGCAAAGATGGGGGGGGCCAAGAGACCCAGTACTTC
CDR3 protein: CASSKDGGGQETQYF
V gene: TRBV21-1
D gene: .
J gene: TRBJ2-5
clone size: few

CDR3 DNA: TGTGCCAGCAGGGCCACCTACGAGCAGTACTTC
CDR3 protein: CASRATYEQYF
V gene: TRBV6-5
D gene: .
J gene: TRBJ2-7
clone size: .

CDR3 DNA: TGTGCCAGCAGGGCAGAGAACAATGAGCAGTTCTTC
CDR3 protein: CASRAENNEQFF
V gene: TRBV12-3/TRBV12-4
D gene: .
J gene: TRBJ2-1
clone size: .